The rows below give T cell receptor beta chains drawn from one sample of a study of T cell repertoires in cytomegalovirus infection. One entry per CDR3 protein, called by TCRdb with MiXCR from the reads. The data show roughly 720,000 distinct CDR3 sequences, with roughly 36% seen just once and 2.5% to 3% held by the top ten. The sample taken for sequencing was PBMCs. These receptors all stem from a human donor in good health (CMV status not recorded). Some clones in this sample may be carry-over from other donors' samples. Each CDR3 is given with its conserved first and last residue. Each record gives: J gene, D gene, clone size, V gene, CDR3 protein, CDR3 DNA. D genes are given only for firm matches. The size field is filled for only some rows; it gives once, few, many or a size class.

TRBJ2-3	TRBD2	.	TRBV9	CASSVVSGGDTDTQYF	TGTGCCAGCAGCGTAGTGAGCGGGGGAGACACAGATACGCAGTATTTT
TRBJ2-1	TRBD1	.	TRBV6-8	CASSFRTGAFDEQFF	TGTGCCAGCAGTTTCCGGACAGGGGCTTTCGATGAGCAGTTCTTC
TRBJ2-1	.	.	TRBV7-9	CASSPAQPKYNEQFF	TGTGCCAGCAGCCCCGCTCAGCCGAAATACAATGAGCAGTTCTTC
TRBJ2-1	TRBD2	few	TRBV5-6	CASSSHGTSGGAPYNEQFF	TGTGCCAGCAGCTCCCACGGGACTAGCGGGGGGGCGCCCTACAATGAGCAGTTCTTC
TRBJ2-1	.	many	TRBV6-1	CASGAIPPYNEQFF	TGTGCCTCCGGAGCAATCCCCCCCTACAATGAGCAGTTCTTC
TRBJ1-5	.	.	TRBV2	CASNLVPGGNQPQHF	TGTGCCAGCAACCTTGTCCCAGGAGGGAATCAGCCCCAGCATTTT
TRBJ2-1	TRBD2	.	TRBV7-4	CSQAGAGGEQLF	TGTTCCCAGGCCGGGGCGGGAGGTGAGCAGTTGTTC
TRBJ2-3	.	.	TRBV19	CASSIDGTDTQYF	TGTGCCAGTAGTATAGATGGGACAGATACGCAGTATTTT
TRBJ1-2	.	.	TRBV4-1	CASRQGHSGARRYGYTF	TGCGCCAGCAGGCAAGGCCATTCAGGGGCGCGGCGCTATGGCTACACCTTC
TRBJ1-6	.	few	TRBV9	CASSASRQEGNSPLHF	TGTGCCAGCAGCGCATCCCGACAGGAGGGGAATTCACCCCTCCACTTT
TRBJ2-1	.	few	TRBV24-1	CATSDLQYNEQFF	TGTGCCACCAGTGATTTGCAGTACAATGAGCAGTTCTTC
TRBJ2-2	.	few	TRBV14	CASSQADFRRVTGELFF	TGTGCCAGCAGCCAGGCTGACTTCAGGCGGGTCACCGGGGAGCTGTTTTTT
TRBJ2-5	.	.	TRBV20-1	CSARGPGAGVRETQYF	TGCAGTGCTAGAGGACCGGGGGCGGGGGTGCGAGAGACCCAGTACTTC
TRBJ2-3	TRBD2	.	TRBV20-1	CSASGLAGKADTQYF	TGCAGTGCATCGGGACTAGCGGGCAAGGCAGATACGCAGTATTTT
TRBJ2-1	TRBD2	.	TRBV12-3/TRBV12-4	CASQSGRAGDEQFF	TGTGCCAGCCAGAGCGGGAGGGCCGGGGATGAGCAGTTCTTC
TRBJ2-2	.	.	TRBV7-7	CASSLGEGPNTGELFF	TGTGCTAGCAGCTTAGGGGAAGGCCCGAACACCGGGGAGCTGTTTTTT
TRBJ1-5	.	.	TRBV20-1	CSAMDSNQPQHF	TGCAGTGCTATGGACAGCAATCAGCCCCAGCATTTT
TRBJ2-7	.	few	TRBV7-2	CASSQRGGGGNYEQYF	TGTGCCAGCAGCCAAAGGGGGGGGGGAGGGAATTACGAGCAGTACTTC
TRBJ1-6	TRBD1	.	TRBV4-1	CASSQTTGHSPLHF	TGCGCCAGCAGCCAGACGACAGGGCATTCACCCCTCCACTTT
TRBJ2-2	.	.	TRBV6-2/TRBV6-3	CASSWEGGVPTGELFF	TGTGCCAGCAGCTGGGAGGGGGGGGTACCAACCGGGGAGCTGTTTTTT
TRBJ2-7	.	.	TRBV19	CASSIARFYEQYF	TGTGCCAGTAGTATCGCCAGGTTCTACGAGCAGTACTTC
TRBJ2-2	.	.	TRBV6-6	CASRSTNTGELFF	TGTGCCAGCAGAAGCACGAACACCGGGGAGCTGTTTTTT
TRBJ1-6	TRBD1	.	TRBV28	CASSLWTGQGRGYNSPLHF	TGTGCCAGCAGCCTTTGGACGGGACAGGGTAGGGGCTATAATTCACCCCTCCACTTT
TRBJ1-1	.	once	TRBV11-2	CASSVPGTNTEAFF	TGTGCCAGCAGCGTACCCGGGACCAACACTGAAGCTTTCTTT
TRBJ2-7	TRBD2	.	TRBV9	CASSPGLAGGSDEQYF	TGTGCCAGCAGCCCGGGACTAGCGGGAGGTAGCGACGAGCAGTACTTC
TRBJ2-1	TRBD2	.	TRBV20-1	CSARVPSGVSYNEQFF	TGCAGTGCTAGAGTTCCTAGCGGCGTTTCCTACAATGAGCAGTTCTTC
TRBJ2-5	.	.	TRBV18	CASPPRTEETQYF	TGTGCCAGCCCACCGCGGACTGAAGAGACCCAGTACTTC
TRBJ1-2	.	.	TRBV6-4	CASSDKGEHGYTF	TGTGCCAGCAGTGACAAGGGGGAGCATGGCTACACCTTC
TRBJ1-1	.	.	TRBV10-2	CASSPRLEAFF	TGCGCCAGCAGCCCACGTTTGGAAGCTTTCTTT
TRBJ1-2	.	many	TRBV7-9	CASSLGQIYGYTF	TGTGCCAGCAGCCTCGGACAGATCTATGGCTACACCTTC
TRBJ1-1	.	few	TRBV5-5	CASSFQVQGGRTTEAFF	TGTGCCAGCAGCTTCCAAGTACAGGGTGGTCGTACCACTGAAGCTTTCTTT
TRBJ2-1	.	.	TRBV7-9	CASRHQGGDEQFF	TGTGCCAGCAGACACCAAGGGGGGGATGAGCAGTTCTTC
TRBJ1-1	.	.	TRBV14	CASSQATGTGAFF	TGTGCCAGCAGCCAAGCAACCGGGACCGGAGCTTTCTTT
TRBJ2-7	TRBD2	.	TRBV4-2	CASSQALAGTSYEQYF	TGTGCCAGCAGCCAAGCACTAGCGGGGACCTCCTACGAGCAGTACTTC
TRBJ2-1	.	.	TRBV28	CASGPAGEQFF	TGTGCCAGCGGACCGGCGGGCGAGCAGTTCTTC
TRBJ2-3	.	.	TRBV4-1	CASSQVSRVGTDTQYF	TGCGCCAGCAGCCAAGTTTCCAGGGTAGGCACAGATACGCAGTATTTT
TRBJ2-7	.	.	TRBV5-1	CASSYRLSSYEQYF	TGCGCCAGCAGCTACCGACTAAGCTCCTACGAGCAGTACTTC
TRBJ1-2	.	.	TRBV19	CASSRDPSYGYTF	TGTGCCAGTTCGCGCGACCCTTCTTATGGCTACACCTTC
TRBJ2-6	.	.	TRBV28	CASSLHGSETLSGANVLTF	TGTGCCAGCAGTTTACACGGGTCAGAGACCCTCTCTGGGGCCAACGTCCTGACTTTC
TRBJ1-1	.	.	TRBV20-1	CSASSTGTLNTEAFF	TGCAGTGCTAGCTCCACCGGGACACTGAACACTGAAGCTTTCTTT